This is a list of T cell receptor beta chains from one sample in a study of OX40 agonist ivuxolimab in advanced cancers. The repertoire was sequenced with immunoSEQ multiplex PCR; TCRdb's copy has only in-frame clones and lacks some. The profile shows tens of thousands of clones, 65% to 85% of them singletons. The sample was CD4+ or CD8+ T cells sorted from blood, taken in a trial of the OX40 agonist ivuxolimab. The receptors were gathered from an adult with an advanced solid tumor such as melanoma, head and neck, liver or kidney cancer. Each CDR3 is given with its conserved first and last residue. A D gene is named only where the DNA matches it firmly. Size values are once, few and many counts, or a class for expanded clones, and some rows have none.

-	TRBV9	-	TRBJ2-2	TGTGCCAGCAGCGTAGGAATGGGGGGTTCCGGGGAGCTGTTTTTT	CASSVGMGGSGELFF
-	TRBV7-6	TRBD1	TRBJ1-1	TGTGCCAGCAGCCCACAGACAGGGGAGAACACTGAAGCTTTCTTT	CASSPQTGENTEAFF
once	TRBV6-7	TRBD2	TRBJ2-1	TGTGCCAGCAGTTTCCCGACTAGCGGGAACTACAATGAGCAGTTCTTC	CASSFPTSGNYNEQFF
-	TRBV5-1	-	TRBJ1-2	TGCGCCAGCGCGGGGGTTCCCCTATATGGCTACACCTTC	CASAGVPLYGYTF
-	TRBV5-1	-	TRBJ2-7	TGCGCCAGCAGCGGACCGGGACGGACGACCTACGAGCAGTACTTC	CASSGPGRTTYEQYF
few	TRBV2	-	TRBJ2-3	TGTGCCAGCATGGGCGGGCGCACAGATACGCAGTATTTT	CASMGGRTDTQYF
once	TRBV7-6	TRBD2	TRBJ2-5	TGTGCCAGCAGCTTAGACGGGAGGGCCCTACAGACCCAGTACTTC	CASSLDGRALQTQYF
-	TRBV5-1	TRBD1	TRBJ2-5	TGCGCCAGCAGCTTGAATGGCGGGACAGGGGGCCTAGAGACCCAGTACTTC	CASSLNGGTGGLETQYF
-	TRBV27	-	TRBJ1-2	TGTGCCAGCAGTTCCCAGGACGGTCTTAACTATGGCTACACCTTC	CASSSQDGLNYGYTF
once	TRBV5-1	-	TRBJ1-1	TGCGCCAGCAGCCCCGGTCCGGGGGTCATGAACACTGAAGCTTTCTTT	CASSPGPGVMNTEAFF